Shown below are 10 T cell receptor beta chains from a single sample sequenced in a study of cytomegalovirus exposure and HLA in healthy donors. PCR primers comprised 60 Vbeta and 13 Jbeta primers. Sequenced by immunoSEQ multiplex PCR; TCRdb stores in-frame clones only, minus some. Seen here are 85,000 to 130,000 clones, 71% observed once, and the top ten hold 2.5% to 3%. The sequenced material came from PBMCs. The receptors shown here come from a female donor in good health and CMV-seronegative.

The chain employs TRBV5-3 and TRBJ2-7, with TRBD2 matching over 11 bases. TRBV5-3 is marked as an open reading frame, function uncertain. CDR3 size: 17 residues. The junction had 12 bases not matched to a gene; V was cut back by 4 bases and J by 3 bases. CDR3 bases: TGTGCCAGAAGCCTCCCGGGGGTAGCGGGAGGGAACTACGAGCAGTACTTC. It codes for CARSLPGVAGGNYEQYF.

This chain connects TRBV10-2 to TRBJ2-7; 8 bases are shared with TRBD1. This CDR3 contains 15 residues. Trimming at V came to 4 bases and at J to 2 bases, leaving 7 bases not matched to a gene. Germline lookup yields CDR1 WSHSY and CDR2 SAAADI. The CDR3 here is CASSGGRQGTYEQYF. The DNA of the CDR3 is TGCGCCAGCAGTGGGGGTCGACAGGGGACCTACGAGCAGTACTTC.

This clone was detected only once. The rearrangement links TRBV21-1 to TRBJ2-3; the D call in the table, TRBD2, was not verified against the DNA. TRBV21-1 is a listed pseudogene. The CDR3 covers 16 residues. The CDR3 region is CASWPGDGRGADTQYF. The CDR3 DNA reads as TGTGCCAGCTGGCCAGGGGACGGGAGGGGCGCAGATACGCAGTATTTT.

This chain's CDR3 is CSVEARVGYTQYF. The CDR3 nucleotides read TGCAGCGTTGAAGCCCGGGTGGGTTATACGCAGTATTTT. J is TRBJ2-3 and V is TRBV29-1; D ambiguous. The ends were cut back, 1 base at V and 7 bases at J, with 12 bases in the middle. The CDR3 consists of 13 residues. Germline lookup yields CDR1 SQVTM and CDR2 ANQGSEA.

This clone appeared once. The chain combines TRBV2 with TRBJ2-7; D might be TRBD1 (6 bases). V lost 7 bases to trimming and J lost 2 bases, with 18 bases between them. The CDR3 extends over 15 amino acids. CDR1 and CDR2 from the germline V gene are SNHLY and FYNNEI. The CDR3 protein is CASTLRDIGTYEQYF. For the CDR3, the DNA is TGTGCCAGCACCTTAAGGGACATCGGAACCTACGAGCAGTACTTC. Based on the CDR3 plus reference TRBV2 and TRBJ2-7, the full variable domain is EPEVTQTPSHQVTQMGQEVILRCVPISNHLYFYWYRQILGQKVEFLVSFYNNEISEKSEIFDDQFSVERPDGSNFTLKIRSTKLEDSAMYFCASTLRDIGTYEQYFGPGTRLTVT.

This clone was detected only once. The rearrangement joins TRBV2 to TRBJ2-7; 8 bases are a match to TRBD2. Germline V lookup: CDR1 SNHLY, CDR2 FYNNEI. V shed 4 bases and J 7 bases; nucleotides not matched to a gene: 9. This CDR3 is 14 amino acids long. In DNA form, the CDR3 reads TGTGCCAGCAGTGGGGAAGGCGGGAGGAGTGAGCAGTACTTC. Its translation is CASSGEGGRSEQYF.

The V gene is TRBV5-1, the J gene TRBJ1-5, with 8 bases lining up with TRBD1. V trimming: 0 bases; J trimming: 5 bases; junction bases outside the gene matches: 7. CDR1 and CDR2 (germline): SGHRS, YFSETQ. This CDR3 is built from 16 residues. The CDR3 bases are TGCGCCAGCAGCTTGGTACCCGACAGGGGAGATCAGCCCCAGCATTTT. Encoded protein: CASSLVPDRGDQPQHF.

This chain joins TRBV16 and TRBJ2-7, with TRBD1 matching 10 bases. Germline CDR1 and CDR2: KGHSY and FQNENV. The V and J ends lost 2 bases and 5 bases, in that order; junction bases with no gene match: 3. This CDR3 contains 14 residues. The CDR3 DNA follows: TGTGCCAGCAGCCAAAGACAGGGGGCCCACGAGCAGTACTTC. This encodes CASSQRQGAHEQYF.

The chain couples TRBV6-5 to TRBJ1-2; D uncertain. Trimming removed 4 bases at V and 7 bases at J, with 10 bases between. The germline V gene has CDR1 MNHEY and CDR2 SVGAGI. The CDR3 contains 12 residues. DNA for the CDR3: TGTGCCAGCAGTTCCCTGGGGAGTGGCTACACCTTC. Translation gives CASSSLGSGYTF.

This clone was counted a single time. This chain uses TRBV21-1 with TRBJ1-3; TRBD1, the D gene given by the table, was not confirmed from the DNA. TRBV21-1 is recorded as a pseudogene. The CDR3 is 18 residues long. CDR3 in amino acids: CASSTLPPSGTVGNTIYF. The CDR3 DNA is TGTGCCAGCAGCACCCTCCCCCCATCTGGGACAGTCGGAAACACCATATATTTT.